This TCR beta chain was profiled in a study of cytomegalovirus exposure and HLA in healthy donors. With 60 Vbeta and 13 Jbeta primers, the PCR was carried out. Repertoires were generated with immunoSEQ multiplex PCR, while TCRdb's copy carries only in-frame clones and drops some. The sample lists 150,000 to 200,000 clones; 80% were seen once. Study-wide points: A missense variant in DCLRE1C was later tied to TCR beta V- and J-gene trimming.

The CDR3 consists of 13 residues. Trimming cost V 3 bases and J 5 bases, with 11 bases left between them. Germline V gives CDR1 SGHAT, CDR2 FQNNGV. Donors had nominal health at sampling but likely had unrecorded immune exposures. Worth noting for this clone: The antigen is undetermined.

The J gene is TRBJ2-7, the V gene TRBV11-2; TRBD1 is a possible D gene (5 bases). The origin of this receptor is a woman aged 45-65 years in good health and CMV-seropositive. The sequencing input was PBMCs. CDR3 nucleotides: TGTGCCAGCAGCTTTGGCAGGGCAAACGAGCAGTACTTC. As protein: CASSFGRANEQYF.